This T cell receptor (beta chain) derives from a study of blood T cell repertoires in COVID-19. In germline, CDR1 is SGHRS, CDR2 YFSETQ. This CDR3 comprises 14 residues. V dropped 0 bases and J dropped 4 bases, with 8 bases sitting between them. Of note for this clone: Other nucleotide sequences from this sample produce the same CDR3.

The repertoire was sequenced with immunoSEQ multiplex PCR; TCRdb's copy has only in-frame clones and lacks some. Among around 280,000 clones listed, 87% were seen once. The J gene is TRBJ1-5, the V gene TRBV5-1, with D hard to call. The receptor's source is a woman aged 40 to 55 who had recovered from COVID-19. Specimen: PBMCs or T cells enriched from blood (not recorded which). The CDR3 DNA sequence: TGCGCCAGCAGCTTGGGAGATCGGAATCAGCCCCAGCATTTT. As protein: CASSLGDRNQPQHF. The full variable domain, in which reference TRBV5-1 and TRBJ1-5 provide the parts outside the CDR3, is KAGVTQTPRYLIKTRGQQVTLSCSPISGHRSVSWYQQTPGQGLQFLFEYFSETQRNKGNFPGRFSGRQFSNSRSEMNVSTLELGDSALYLCASSLGDRNQPQHFGDGTRLSIL.